What follows are 14 T cell receptor beta chains derived from one specimen sequenced in a study of T cell responses to AZD1222 COVID-19 vaccine. The table came from immunoSEQ multiplex PCR; TCRdb's copy has only in-frame clones and leaves some out. This sample has some 83,000 clones, with 85% to 90% found just once. This sample comprised peripheral blood, obtained on day 0 of AZD1222 vaccination. The source is an adult in good health.

There are a few counts of this clone. The chain recombines TRBV7-6 with TRBJ2-5, with TRBD1 matching 9 bases. The germline gives CDR1 SGHVS, CDR2 FNYEAQ. The length of the CDR3 is 17 residues. Losses at the gene ends were 5 bases for V and 7 bases for J; bases not matched to a gene: 17. The CDR3 here is CASSPGWTGAQSVTQYF. The CDR3 DNA reads TGTGCCAGCAGCCCAGGCTGGACAGGGGCGCAATCGGTGACCCAGTACTTC.

This rearrangement joins TRBV5-4 to TRBJ1-1; D is perhaps TRBD1 (5 bases). V gave up 0 bases and J gave up 2 bases, with 8 bases separating them. The CDR3 has 14 residues. Germline-derived CDR1 and CDR2 are SGHNT and YYREEE (reference sequence). The CDR3 reads CASSLAGPNTEAFF. Written as DNA, the CDR3 is TGTGCCAGCAGCTTGGCAGGGCCTAACACTGAAGCTTTCTTT.

This clone was detected only once. The chain links TRBV27 to TRBJ1-1, with TRBD1 matching 8 bases. This CDR3 region has 15 residues. The germline CDR1 and CDR2 sequences are MNHEY and SMNVEV (reference sequence). V shed 6 bases and J 1 base; nucleotides not matched to a gene: 7. CDR3 nucleotide sequence: TGTGCCAGCAGCCGACAGGGGAGGGCGAACACTGAAGCTTTCTTT. Protein product: CASSRQGRANTEAFF.

The V and J genes are TRBV10-3 and TRBJ2-1, with D uncertain. The germline V gene encodes CDR1 ENHRY and CDR2 SYGVKD. V gave up 6 bases and J gave up 5 bases, with 14 bases separating them. This CDR3 comprises 14 residues. The CDR3 nucleotides read TGTGCCATCAGCGGCCCAGATTTTAACAATGAGCAGTTCTTC. This encodes CAISGPDFNNEQFF.

This clone was found once. This chain uses TRBV9 with TRBJ2-1; possible D gene TRBD1, 5 bases. CDR3 length: 15 residues. CDR1 is SGDLS and CDR2 is YYNGEE in the germline V gene. Trimming pared 3 bases from V and 9 bases from J, leaving 19 bases between. The CDR3 DNA reads as TGTGCCAGCAGCGGGAAGGGGTTGGGCCAGGGTGAGCAGTTCTTC. Protein sequence: CASSGKGLGQGEQFF.

V usage is TRBV19 and J usage is TRBJ2-5; a possible D gene is TRBD2 (6 bases). The V gene lost 5 bases and the J gene lost 2 bases, with 12 bases spanning the gap. There are 14 residues in the CDR3. Germline V CDR1 and CDR2: LNHDA, SQIVND (reference sequence). DNA for the CDR3: TGTGCCAGTAGTCCGGGACTGCCACAAGAGACCCAGTACTTC. As protein: CASSPGLPQETQYF.

The chain has TRBV5-4 and TRBJ2-7; D tentatively reads TRBD1 or TRBD2 (5 bases each). CDR3 length equals 15 residues. Between the trimmed V and J ends, which lost 5 bases and 2 bases, there was a span of 17 bases. Germline CDR1 reads SGHNT; CDR2 reads YYREEE (reference sequence). CDR3 coding DNA: TGTGCCAGCAGTCAGGTCTGGGGACCCACCTACGAGCAGTACTTC. Translation: CASSQVWGPTYEQYF. The complete variable domain, with remaining parts taken from reference TRBV5-4 and TRBJ2-7, reads ETGVTQSPTHLIKTRGQQVTLRCSSQSGHNTVSWYQQALGQGPQFIFQYYREEENGRGNFPPRFSGLQFPNYSSELNVNALELDDSALYLCASSQVWGPTYEQYFGPGTRLTVT.

This sequence joins TRBV11-2 and TRBJ2-5, with D uncertain. Germline V gene lookup returns CDR1 SGHAT and CDR2 FQNNGV. Between the trimmed V and J ends, which lost 2 bases and 0 bases, there was a span of 7 bases. The CDR3 is made up of 14 amino acids. This CDR3 reads CASSLIWDQETQYF. CDR3 coding DNA: TGTGCCAGCAGCTTAATCTGGGACCAAGAGACCCAGTACTTC.

This rearrangement joins TRBV9 to TRBJ2-1; TRBD2 aligns across 9 bases. Germline lookup yields CDR1 SGDLS and CDR2 YYNGEE. CDR3 length: 19 residues. The V and J ends lost 4 bases and 7 bases, in that order; junction bases with no gene match: 21. CDR3 nucleotides: TGTGCCAGCAGCCTGGGAGCTAGCGGGATTTCTGGGCGTACGAATGAGCAGTTCTTC. Encoded protein: CASSLGASGISGRTNEQFF.

The chain carries TRBV3-1 (or the pseudogene TRBV3-2) and TRBJ1-2; D uncertain. Germline values: CDR1 LGHDT, CDR2 YNNKEL (reference sequence). This CDR3 is 16 amino acids long. V was trimmed by 0 bases and J by 0 bases, leaving 11 bases between them. The CDR3 nucleotides read TGTGCCAGCAGCCAAGAGGGAGTTTTCTCTAACTATGGCTACACCTTC. This sequence encodes CASSQEGVFSNYGYTF.

CDR3 amino acids: CASSQEVRGATDTQYF. CDR3 in DNA: TGTGCCAGCAGCCAAGAGGTGCGGGGGGCCACAGATACGCAGTATTTT. The chain links TRBV3-1 (or the pseudogene TRBV3-2) to TRBJ2-3; TRBD2 agrees at 8 bases. V shed 0 bases, J shed 2 bases, and the junction held 4 bases outside the gene matches. CDR1 is LGHDT and CDR2 is YNNKEL in the germline V gene (reference sequence). The CDR3 spans 16 residues.

The CDR3 loop is CASSLPRIAGASTDTQYF. The CDR3 DNA follows: TGTGCCAGTAGTCTCCCCCGGATAGCGGGGGCCTCCACAGATACGCAGTATTTT. The chain has TRBV19 and TRBJ2-3; the match to TRBD2 covers 9 bases. V lost 5 bases and J lost 2; bases outside the gene matches: 14. The CDR3 is 18 amino acids. Germline V gene data show CDR1 as LNHDA and CDR2 as SQIVND (reference sequence).

The rearrangement joins TRBV5-1 to TRBJ2-3; 8 positions match TRBD1. There are 14 residues in the CDR3. CDR1 SGHRS and CDR2 YFSETQ come from the germline V gene. J was trimmed by 4 bases and V by 5 bases; bases with no gene match: 6. The CDR3: CASRVQGAPDTQYF. The CDR3 DNA is TGCGCCAGCAGAGTGCAGGGGGCCCCAGATACGCAGTATTTT.

The rearrangement joins TRBV6-1 to TRBJ2-7; TRBD1 is a possible D gene (6 bases). Germline V gives CDR1 MNHNS, CDR2 SASEGT. This CDR3 is 13 amino acids long. V was cut by 6 bases and J by 7 bases, with 16 bases left in between. CDR3 nucleotides: TGTGCCAGCAGCCCCGGGTGGGGGCAAGAGCAGTACTTC. This sequence encodes CASSPGWGQEQYF.